These 20 T cell receptor beta chains came from one sample sequenced in a study of blood T cell repertoires in COVID-19. Clones were read by immunoSEQ multiplex PCR, and TCRdb kept only the in-frame ones, dropping some. The profile shows 200,000 to 250,000 clones, 92% of them singletons. The specimen was peripheral blood. Receptors were obtained from a man aged 60 to 69 with COVID-19, enrolled during active disease.

This clone appeared once. This chain uses TRBV2 with TRBJ2-7, with 8 nucleotides matching TRBD1. In germline, CDR1 is SNHLY, CDR2 FYNNEI. After removal of 5 bases from V and 5 bases from J, the junction contained 8 bases not matched to a gene. The CDR3 has 14 amino acids. For the CDR3, the DNA is TGTGCCAGCAGTAGTGGGACAGGCTTGAACGAGCAGTACTTC. Translating it yields CASSSGTGLNEQYF.

This chain connects TRBV2 to TRBJ2-1; weak D call: TRBD2 (6 bases). The CDR3 runs 16 residues. CDR1 SNHLY and CDR2 FYNNEI come from the germline V gene. Trimming shortened V by 10 bases and J by 5 bases, and 24 bases separated the two germline ends. DNA for the CDR3: TGTGCCACCAGAGGAGGGCTAGGGGTCCGGGACAATGAGCAGTTCTTC. Protein product: CATRGGLGVRDNEQFF.

The rearrangement uses TRBV19 and TRBJ2-1, with 14 nucleotides matching TRBD2. The CDR3 totals 17 residues. Germline values: CDR1 LNHDA, CDR2 SQIVND (reference sequence). The J segment lost 8 bases and the V segment lost 0 bases, leaving 6 bases of the junction unmatched. The CDR3 DNA reads as TGTGCCAGTAGTATAGATCGGACTAGCGGGGGGTGGTATGAGCAGTTCTTC. This codes for CASSIDRTSGGWYEQFF.

V and J are TRBV3-1 (or the pseudogene TRBV3-2) and TRBJ1-1; 10 nucleotides line up with TRBD1. CDR3 length equals 14 residues. After removal of 5 bases from V and 5 bases from J, the junction contained 5 bases not matched to a gene. Germline lookup yields CDR1 LGHDT and CDR2 YNNKEL (reference sequence). For the CDR3, the DNA is TGTGCCAGCAGCTATCCGGGACAGGGGACTGAAGCTTTCTTT. Translating it yields CASSYPGQGTEAFF.

The rearrangement links TRBV27 to TRBJ2-7, with a tentative D call TRBD2 (6 bases). V shed 8 bases and J shed 0 bases, with 11 bases lying between them. The CDR3 runs to 13 residues. CDR1 is MNHEY, CDR2 SMNVEV, per germline (reference sequence). Here the CDR3 DNA reads TGTGCCAGCTCGGGAGACCGCTCCTACGAGCAGTACTTC. Translated, it gives CASSGDRSYEQYF.

The chain recombines TRBV5-1 with TRBJ2-3; D is unresolved. The CDR3 covers 15 residues. CDR1 is SGHRS and CDR2 is YFSETQ in the germline V gene. The V and J ends lost 4 bases and 4 bases respectively, with 16 bases between them. The CDR3 here is CASSPGPDQSDTQYF. The CDR3 DNA is TGCGCCAGCAGCCCTGGCCCCGATCAGTCAGATACGCAGTATTTT.

The chain carries TRBV11-2 and TRBJ1-2; possible D gene TRBD1, 5 bases. CDR1 and CDR2 from the germline V gene are SGHAT and FQNNGV. The CDR3 length is 14 residues. Trimming left V 5 bases short and J 4 bases short, with 14 bases between. The CDR3 spells CASSLQTDLYGYTF. CDR3 nucleotide sequence: TGTGCCAGCAGCCTACAGACAGACCTCTATGGCTACACCTTC.

The chain uses TRBV24-1 and TRBJ2-1; D unresolved. The length of the CDR3 is 15 residues. V was clipped by 5 bases and J by 0 bases, with 10 bases between them. The V gene's germline CDR1 is KGHDR and CDR2 SFDVKD. In DNA, the CDR3 is TGTGCCACCAGTGGTTTACTGAGCTCCTACAATGAGCAGTTCTTC. It encodes CATSGLLSSYNEQFF.

The chain employs TRBV7-3 and TRBJ1-1; no definite D call. The V and J ends lost 5 bases and 4 bases respectively, with 11 bases between them. CDR1 and CDR2 from the germline V gene are SGHTA and FQGTGA. This CDR3 spans 13 amino acids. The DNA of the CDR3 is TGTGCCAGCAGCCTCGGGTTTGGCACTGAAGCTTTCTTT. Translated: CASSLGFGTEAFF.

The chain links TRBV18 to TRBJ2-7, with TRBD1 matching over 10 bases. The length of the CDR3 is 15 residues. Germline assignment: CDR1 KGHSH and CDR2 LQKENI. V was pared by 5 bases and J by 5 bases, with 9 bases of the junction left unmatched. The CDR3 region is CASSATGQGQDEQYF. Written as DNA, the CDR3 is TGTGCCAGCTCAGCAACGGGACAGGGGCAGGACGAGCAGTACTTC.

J is TRBJ2-1 and V is TRBV9; 9 nucleotides align to TRBD1. With V trimmed by 4 bases and J by 1 base, 3 bases remained unmatched. The CDR3 is 15 residues long. The V gene's germline CDR1 is SGDLS and CDR2 YYNGEE. Here the CDR3 reads CASSLGQGSYNEQFF. The CDR3, as DNA: TGTGCCAGCAGCCTTGGACAGGGGTCCTACAATGAGCAGTTCTTC.

The chain is built from TRBV19 and TRBJ1-2, with 7 bases matching TRBD1. J was trimmed by 2 bases and V by 7 bases; bases with no gene match: 10. This CDR3 has 15 residues. Germline V gene data show CDR1 as LNHDA and CDR2 as SQIVND (reference sequence). CDR3 loop: CASTLGDSRNYGYTF. As DNA, the CDR3 is TGTGCCAGTACCTTAGGGGACAGCAGAAACTATGGCTACACCTTC.

This chain connects TRBV6-5 to TRBJ2-2; D might be TRBD1 (5 bases). Trimming took 0 bases from V and 4 from J, leaving 12 bases between them. The CDR3 extends over 16 amino acids. Germline CDR1 MNHEY, CDR2 SVGAGI. The CDR3 here is CASSYSSRAGTGELFF. CDR3 DNA sequence: TGTGCCAGCAGTTACTCGAGCAGGGCCGGCACCGGGGAGCTGTTTTTT.

The genes are TRBV23-1 and TRBJ1-1, with D hard to call. TRBV23-1 is an ORF, with its function uncertain. CDR3 length equals 14 residues. The V end lost 1 base, the J end lost 1 base, and 7 bases lay between the germline ends. For the CDR3, the DNA is TGCGCCAGCAGTCAATACCGAGGGAACACTGAAGCTTTCTTT. Its translation is CASSQYRGNTEAFF.

This clone has just one count. The rearrangement uses TRBV19 and TRBJ1-5, with 7 bases aligning to TRBD1. Germline CDR1 LNHDA, CDR2 SQIVND (reference sequence). The CDR3 covers 16 residues. J lost 1 base, V lost 4 bases, and 7 bases had no gene match. CDR3 coding DNA: TGTGCCAGTAGTAACCTAGGGGGCTTGAGCAATCAGCCCCAGCATTTT. This encodes CASSNLGGLSNQPQHF. Full variable domain (missing parts from reference TRBV19 and TRBJ1-5): DGGITQSPKYLFRKEGQNVTLSCEQNLNHDAMYWYRQDPGQGLRLIYYSQIVNDFQKGDIAEGYSVSREKKESFPLTVTSAQKNPTAFYLCASSNLGGLSNQPQHFGDGTRLSIL.

V usage is TRBV6-5 and J usage is TRBJ2-2; 7 bases are shared with TRBD1. Germline CDR1 and CDR2: MNHEY and SVGAGI. This CDR3 spans 13 amino acids. V gave up 8 bases and J gave up 1 base; unmatched junction bases: 1. The CDR3 loop is CASRTGNTGELFF. The CDR3 nucleotides are TGTGCCAGCCGGACAGGGAACACCGGGGAGCTGTTTTTT.

This clone was detected only once. The chain couples TRBV7-9 to TRBJ2-7; D possibly corresponds to TRBD1 (6 bases). CDR3 length: 14 residues. Deletions cut 6 bases from V and 3 bases from J, with 15 bases between. Germline CDR1 and CDR2: SEHNR and FQNEAQ (reference sequence). The CDR3 coding sequence is TGTGCCAGCAGTCCTACCGGACAGCACTACGAGCAGTACTTC. Its translation: CASSPTGQHYEQYF.

The chain has TRBV5-1 and TRBJ2-7; D might be TRBD1 (5 bases). V lost 4 bases to trimming and J lost 2 bases, with 13 bases between them. The CDR3 contains 14 residues. Germline loops: CDR1 SGHRS, CDR2 YFSETQ. The CDR3 protein is CASSDRAGTYEQYF. The CDR3 bases are TGCGCCAGCAGCGATAGAGCAGGGACCTACGAGCAGTACTTC.

V gene TRBV10-3 combines with J gene TRBJ2-7, with D perhaps matching TRBD2 (6 bases). The ends were cut back, 0 bases at V and 2 bases at J, with 26 bases in the middle. Germline loops: CDR1 ENHRY, CDR2 SYGVKD. This CDR3 is built from 20 residues. CDR3 sequence reads: CAISESVRYGGPPGTYEQYF. The CDR3 DNA follows: TGTGCCATCAGTGAGTCGGTTAGGTACGGGGGACCCCCAGGTACCTACGAGCAGTACTTC.

The rearrangement joins TRBV30 to TRBJ2-5; possible D gene TRBD1, 6 bases. Germline values: CDR1 GTSNPN, CDR2 SVGIG (reference sequence). The CDR3 consists of 13 residues. V lost 7 bases and J 1 base, leaving 13 bases between the germline ends. DNA of the CDR3: TGTGCCTTAGGGCAGGACAGCCAAGAGACCCAGTACTTC. As protein: CALGQDSQETQYF. Full variable domain (missing parts from reference TRBV30 and TRBJ2-5): SQTIHQWPATLVQPVGSPLSLECTVEGTSNPNLYWYRQAAGRGLQLLFYSVGIGQISSEVPQNLSASRPQDRQFILSSKKLLLSDSGFYLCALGQDSQETQYFGPGTRLLVL.